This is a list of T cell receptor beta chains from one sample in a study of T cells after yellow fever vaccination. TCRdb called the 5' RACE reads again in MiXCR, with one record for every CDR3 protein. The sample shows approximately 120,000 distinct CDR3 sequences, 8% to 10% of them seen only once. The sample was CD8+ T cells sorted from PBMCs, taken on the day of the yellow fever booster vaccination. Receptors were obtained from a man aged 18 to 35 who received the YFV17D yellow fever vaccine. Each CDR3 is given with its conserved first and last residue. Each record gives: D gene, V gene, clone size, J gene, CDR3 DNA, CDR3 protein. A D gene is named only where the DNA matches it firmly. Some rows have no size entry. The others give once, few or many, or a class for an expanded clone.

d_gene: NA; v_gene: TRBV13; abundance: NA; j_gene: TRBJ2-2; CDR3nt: TGTGCCAGCAGCTGGGATAACACCGGGGAGCTGTTTTTT; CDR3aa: CASSWDNTGELFF
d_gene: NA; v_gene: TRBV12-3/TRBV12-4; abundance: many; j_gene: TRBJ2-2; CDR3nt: TGTGCCAGCAGTTTGCGGCCTAACACCGGGGAGCTGTTTTTT; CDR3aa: CASSLRPNTGELFF
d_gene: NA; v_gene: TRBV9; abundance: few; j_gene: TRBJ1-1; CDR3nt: TGTGCCAGCAGCGACGACAGTAGGGTCACTGAAGCTTTCTTT; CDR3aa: CASSDDSRVTEAFF
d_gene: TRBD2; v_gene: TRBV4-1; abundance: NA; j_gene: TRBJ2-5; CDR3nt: TGCGCCAGCAGCCCTGGACTAGCGGGTTTAGGGGAGACCCAGTACTTC; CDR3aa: CASSPGLAGLGETQYF
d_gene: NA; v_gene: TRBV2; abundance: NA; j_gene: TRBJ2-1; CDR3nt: TGTGCCAGCGGGGCCGAGGCAGCCGCATACAATGAGCAGTTCTTC; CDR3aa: CASGAEAAAYNEQFF
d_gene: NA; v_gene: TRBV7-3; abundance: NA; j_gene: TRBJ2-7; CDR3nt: TGTGCCAGCAGCTCACTCGCGGGGTACGAGCAGTACTTC; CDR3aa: CASSSLAGYEQYF
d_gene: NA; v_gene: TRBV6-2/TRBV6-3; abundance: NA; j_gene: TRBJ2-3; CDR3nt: TGTGCCAGCAATCTAGGTGTTGGGGATACGCAGTATTTT; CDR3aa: CASNLGVGDTQYF
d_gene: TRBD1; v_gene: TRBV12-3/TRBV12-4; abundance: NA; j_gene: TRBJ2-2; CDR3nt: TGTGCCAGCAGTTTATGGGACAGCAACACCGGGGAGCTGTTTTTT; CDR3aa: CASSLWDSNTGELFF
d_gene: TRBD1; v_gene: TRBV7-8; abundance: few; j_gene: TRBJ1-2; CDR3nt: TGTGCCAGCAGCGGGTTAACTGGGACAGCCTATGGCTACACCTTC; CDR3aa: CASSGLTGTAYGYTF
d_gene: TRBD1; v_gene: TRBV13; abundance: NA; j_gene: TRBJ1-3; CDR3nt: TGTGCCAGCAGCAGCGAGGGACAGGGGTGGCGAAACACCATATATTTT; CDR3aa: CASSSEGQGWRNTIYF
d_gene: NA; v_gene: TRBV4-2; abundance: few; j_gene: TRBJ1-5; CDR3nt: TGTGCCAGCAGCCAAGTACGGGAGTGGGACAATCAGCCCCAGCATTTT; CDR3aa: CASSQVREWDNQPQHF
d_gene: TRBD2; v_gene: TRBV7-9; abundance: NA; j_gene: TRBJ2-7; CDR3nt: TGTGCCAGCAGCTCCGGGACTAGCCTCTACGAGCACTACTTC; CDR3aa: CASSSGTSLYEHYF
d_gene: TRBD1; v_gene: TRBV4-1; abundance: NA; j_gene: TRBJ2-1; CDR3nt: TGCGCCAGCAGCTCCAAACCGGGACAGGGGTTGAATGAGCAGTTCTTC; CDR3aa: CASSSKPGQGLNEQFF
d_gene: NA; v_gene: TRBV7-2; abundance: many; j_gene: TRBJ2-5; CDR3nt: TGTGCCAGCAGCTCCAGAGTGAGGGGCCCCGAGACCCAGTACTTC; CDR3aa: CASSSRVRGPETQYF
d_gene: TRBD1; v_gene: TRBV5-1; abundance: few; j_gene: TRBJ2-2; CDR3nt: TGCGCCAGCAGCTCGACAGGGGGCTTAACCGGGGAGCTGTTTTTT; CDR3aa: CASSSTGGLTGELFF
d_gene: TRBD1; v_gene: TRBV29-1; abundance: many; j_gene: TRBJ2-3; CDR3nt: TGCAGCGTTGATGCGACAGGGGTCTTAACAGATACGCAGTATTTT; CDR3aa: CSVDATGVLTDTQYF
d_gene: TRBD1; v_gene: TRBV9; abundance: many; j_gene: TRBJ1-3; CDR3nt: TGTGCCAGCAGCGTAGCAGGGGGTGGAAACACCATATATTTT; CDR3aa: CASSVAGGGNTIYF
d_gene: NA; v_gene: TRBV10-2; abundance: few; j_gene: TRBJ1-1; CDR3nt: TGCGCCAGCAGTGGCTCAGGCCTTGAAGCTTTCTTT; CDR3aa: CASSGSGLEAFF
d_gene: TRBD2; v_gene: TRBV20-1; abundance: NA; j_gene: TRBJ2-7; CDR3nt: TGCAGTGCTAGAGACCACAAGCGGGGATACGAGCAGTACTTC; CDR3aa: CSARDHKRGYEQYF
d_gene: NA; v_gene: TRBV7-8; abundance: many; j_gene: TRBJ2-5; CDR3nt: TGTGCCAGCAGCTGGGGGGCGGGGCGCCAAGAGACCCAGTACTTC; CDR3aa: CASSWGAGRQETQYF
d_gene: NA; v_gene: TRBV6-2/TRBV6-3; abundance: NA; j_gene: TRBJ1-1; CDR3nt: TGTGCCAGCAGGCTGAGGTTGAACACTGAAGCTTTCTTT; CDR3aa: CASRLRLNTEAFF
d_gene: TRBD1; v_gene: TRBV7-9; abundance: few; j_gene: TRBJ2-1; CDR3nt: TGTGCCAGCAGCCCCAGTCGACAGGGTTACAATGAGCAGTTCTTC; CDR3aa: CASSPSRQGYNEQFF
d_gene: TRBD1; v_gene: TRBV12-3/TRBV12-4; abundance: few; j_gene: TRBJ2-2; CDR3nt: TGTGCCAGCAGGTCCTCAGGGGGATCAGCCGGGGAGCTGTTTTTT; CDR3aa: CASRSSGGSAGELFF
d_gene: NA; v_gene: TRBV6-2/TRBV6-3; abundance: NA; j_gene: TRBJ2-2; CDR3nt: TGTGCCAGCAGGGGGGACAACCATATACAGAACACCGGGGAGCTGTTTTTT; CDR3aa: CASRGDNHIQNTGELFF
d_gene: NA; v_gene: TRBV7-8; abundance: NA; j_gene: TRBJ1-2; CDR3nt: TGTGCCAGCAGCCAGCTAGGAGAGCTCGGAGGCTACACCTTC; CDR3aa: CASSQLGELGGYTF
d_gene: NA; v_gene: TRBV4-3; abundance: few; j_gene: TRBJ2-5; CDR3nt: TGCGCCAGCACCCAAGTAGACGGGACGGGAAAAGAGACCCAGTACTTC; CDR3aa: CASTQVDGTGKETQYF
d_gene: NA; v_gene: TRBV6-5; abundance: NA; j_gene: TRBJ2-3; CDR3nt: TGTGCCAGCAGTCCACTCCGGGGAGTCACAGATACGCAGTATTTT; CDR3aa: CASSPLRGVTDTQYF
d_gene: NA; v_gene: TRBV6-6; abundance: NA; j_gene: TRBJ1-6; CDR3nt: TGTGCCAGCATCACCGGGGCCTATAATTCACCCCTCCACTTT; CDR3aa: CASITGAYNSPLHF
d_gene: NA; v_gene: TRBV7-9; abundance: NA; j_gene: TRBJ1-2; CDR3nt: TGTGCCAGCAGCCGGAGTGGTTGGCAGGGCTATGGCTACACCTTC; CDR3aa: CASSRSGWQGYGYTF
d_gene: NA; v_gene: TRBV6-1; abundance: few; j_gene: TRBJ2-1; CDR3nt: TGTGCCAGCAGTTACGGGACATCAAATAATGAGCAGTTCTTC; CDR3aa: CASSYGTSNNEQFF
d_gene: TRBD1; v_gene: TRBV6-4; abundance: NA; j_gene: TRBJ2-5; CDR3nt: TGTGCCAGCAGTACCGGGACAGGGTCGTCGGAGACCCAGTACTTC; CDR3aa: CASSTGTGSSETQYF
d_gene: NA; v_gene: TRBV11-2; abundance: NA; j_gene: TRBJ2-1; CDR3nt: TGTGCCAGCAGCACCCAGGGGTTGGGCAATGAGCAGTTCTTC; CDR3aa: CASSTQGLGNEQFF
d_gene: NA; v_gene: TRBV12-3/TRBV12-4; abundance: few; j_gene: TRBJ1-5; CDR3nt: TGTGCCAGCGGGGGTCAGCCCCAGCATTTT; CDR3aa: CASGGQPQHF
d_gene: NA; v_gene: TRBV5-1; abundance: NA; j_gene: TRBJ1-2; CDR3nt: TGCGCCAGCAGCCCACAGGGTCATGGCTACACCTTC; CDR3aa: CASSPQGHGYTF
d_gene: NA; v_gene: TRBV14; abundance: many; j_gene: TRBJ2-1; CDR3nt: TGTGCCAGCAGCCAAAGATGGAGTGAGCAGTTCTTC; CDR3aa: CASSQRWSEQFF
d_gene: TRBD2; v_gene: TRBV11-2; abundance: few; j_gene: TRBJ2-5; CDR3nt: TGTGCCAGCAGCTTAGCGGGGACTATCCAGACCCAGTACTTC; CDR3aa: CASSLAGTIQTQYF
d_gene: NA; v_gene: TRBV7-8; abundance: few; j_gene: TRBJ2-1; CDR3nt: TGTGCCAGCAGCCCGGGAAACCACTACAATGAGCAGTTCTTC; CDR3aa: CASSPGNHYNEQFF
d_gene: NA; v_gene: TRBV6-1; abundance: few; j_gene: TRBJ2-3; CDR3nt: TGTGCCAGCAGTGTGTCGCTCGTGGGTTCAGATACGCAGTATTTT; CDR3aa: CASSVSLVGSDTQYF
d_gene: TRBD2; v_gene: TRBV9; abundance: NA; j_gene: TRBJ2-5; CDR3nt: TGTGCCAGCAGTCTAGCGGGGTACGGACTGGGGGAGACCCAGTACTTC; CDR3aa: CASSLAGYGLGETQYF
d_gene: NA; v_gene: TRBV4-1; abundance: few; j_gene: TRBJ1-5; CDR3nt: TGCGCCAGCAGCCAAGTACCCGTTAATCAGCCCCAGCATTTT; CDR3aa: CASSQVPVNQPQHF
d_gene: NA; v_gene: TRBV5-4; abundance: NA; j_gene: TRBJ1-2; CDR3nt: TGTGCCAGCAGCCCAAGGACGGAAATCCTCTATGGCTACACCTTC; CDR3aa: CASSPRTEILYGYTF
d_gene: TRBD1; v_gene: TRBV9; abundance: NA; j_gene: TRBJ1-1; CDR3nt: TGTGCCAGCAGCGTAGCGTCAGGGGGCTTCCGGGTGGGCACTGAAGCTTTCTTT; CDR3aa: CASSVASGGFRVGTEAFF
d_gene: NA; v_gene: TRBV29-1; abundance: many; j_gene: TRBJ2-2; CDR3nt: TGCAGCATAGGAGGCCATAGCGGAAACACCGGGGAGCTGTTTTTT; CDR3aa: CSIGGHSGNTGELFF
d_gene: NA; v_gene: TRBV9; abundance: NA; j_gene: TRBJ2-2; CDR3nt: TGTGCCAGCAGCCCCACAAGGTGGATGAGGGGGACCGGGGAGCTGTTTTTT; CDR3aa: CASSPTRWMRGTGELFF
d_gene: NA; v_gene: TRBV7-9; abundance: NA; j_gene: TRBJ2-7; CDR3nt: TGTGCCAGCAGCTCCGGACGGACCTACGAGCAGTACTTC; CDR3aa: CASSSGRTYEQYF
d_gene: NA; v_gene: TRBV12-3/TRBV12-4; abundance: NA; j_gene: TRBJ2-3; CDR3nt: TGTGCCAGCACTGGGGCTATTGCAGATACGCAGTATTTT; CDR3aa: CASTGAIADTQYF
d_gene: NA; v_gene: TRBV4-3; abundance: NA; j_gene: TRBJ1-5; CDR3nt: TGCGCCAGCAGCCACGCCCCCGAGGCCTTAGATCAGCCCCAGCATTTT; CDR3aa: CASSHAPEALDQPQHF
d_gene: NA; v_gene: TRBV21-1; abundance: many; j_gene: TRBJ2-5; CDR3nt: TGTGCCAGCAGCAAAGCGGCACACAATGAAGAGACCCAGTACTTC; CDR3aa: CASSKAAHNEETQYF
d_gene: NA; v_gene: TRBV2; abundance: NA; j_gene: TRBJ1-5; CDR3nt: TGTGCCAGCAGTGAGTACAGGGGCAATCAGCCCCAGCATTTT; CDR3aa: CASSEYRGNQPQHF
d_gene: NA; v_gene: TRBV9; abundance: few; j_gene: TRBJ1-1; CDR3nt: TGTGCCAGCAGCGCCTGGGAGGTCGGGAACACTGAAGCTTTCTTT; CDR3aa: CASSAWEVGNTEAFF
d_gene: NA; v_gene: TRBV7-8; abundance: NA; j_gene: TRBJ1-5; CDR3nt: TGTGCCAGCAGCTTGGCAGGGATCAATCAGCCCCAGCATTTT; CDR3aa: CASSLAGINQPQHF
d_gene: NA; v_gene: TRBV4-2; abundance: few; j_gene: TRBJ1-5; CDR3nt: TGTGCCAGCAGCCAAGATCGGGGGGCCCGCAATCAGCCCCAGCATTTT; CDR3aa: CASSQDRGARNQPQHF
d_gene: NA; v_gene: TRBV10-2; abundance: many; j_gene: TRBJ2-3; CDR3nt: TGCGCCAGCAGTGACTATATCACAGATACGCAGTATTTT; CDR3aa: CASSDYITDTQYF
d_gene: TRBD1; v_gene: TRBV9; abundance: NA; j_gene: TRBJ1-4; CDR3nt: TGTGCCAGCAGCGGACAGACAGGGGCAGAAAATGAAAAACTGTTTTTT; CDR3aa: CASSGQTGAENEKLFF
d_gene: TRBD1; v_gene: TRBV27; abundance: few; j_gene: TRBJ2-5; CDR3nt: TGTGCCAGCAGACCGGGACAGCAAGAGACCCAGTACTTC; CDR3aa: CASRPGQQETQYF
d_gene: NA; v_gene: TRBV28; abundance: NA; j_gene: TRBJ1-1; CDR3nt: TGTGCCAGCATTTCAGGTCTTTCGAACACTGAAGCTTTCTTT; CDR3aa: CASISGLSNTEAFF
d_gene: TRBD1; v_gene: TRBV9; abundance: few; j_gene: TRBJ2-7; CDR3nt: TGTGCCAGCAGCGTAACAGGGGGCGACGAGCAGTACTTC; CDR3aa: CASSVTGGDEQYF
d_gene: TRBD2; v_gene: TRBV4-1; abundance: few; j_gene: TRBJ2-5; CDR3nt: TGCGCCAGCACTGGGCGTTCGGGGGGAGGAGAGACCCAGTACTTC; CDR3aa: CASTGRSGGGETQYF
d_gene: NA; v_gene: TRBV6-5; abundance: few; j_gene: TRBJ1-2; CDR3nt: TGTGCCAGCAGTTCCAACAATGGGGGTGGCTACACCTTC; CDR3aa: CASSSNNGGGYTF